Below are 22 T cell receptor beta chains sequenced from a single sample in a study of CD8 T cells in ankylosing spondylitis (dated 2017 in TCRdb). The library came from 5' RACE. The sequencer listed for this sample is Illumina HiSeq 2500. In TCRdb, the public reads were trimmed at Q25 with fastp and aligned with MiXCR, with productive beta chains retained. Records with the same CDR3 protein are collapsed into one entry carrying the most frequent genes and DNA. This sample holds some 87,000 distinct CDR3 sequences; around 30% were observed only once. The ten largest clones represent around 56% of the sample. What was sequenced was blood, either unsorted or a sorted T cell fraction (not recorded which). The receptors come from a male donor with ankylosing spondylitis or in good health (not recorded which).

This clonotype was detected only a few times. CDR3 nucleotides: TGTGCCAGCAGCTTAGAAACTTTCCGCTCTGGAAACACCATATATTTT. Translated, it gives CASSLETFRSGNTIYF. V gene TRBV7-6 combines with J gene TRBJ1-3; D gene unclear. The CDR3 consists of 16 residues. Trimming shortened V by 1 base and J by 0 bases, and 10 bases separated the two germline ends. Germline V CDR1 and CDR2: SGHVS, FNYEAQ.

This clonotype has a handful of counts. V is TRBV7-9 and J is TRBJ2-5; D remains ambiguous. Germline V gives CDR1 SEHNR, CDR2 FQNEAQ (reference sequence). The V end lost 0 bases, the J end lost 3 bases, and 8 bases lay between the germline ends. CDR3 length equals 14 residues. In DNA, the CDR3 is TGTGCCAGCAGCTTAGCTTCGGAGAAAGAGACCCAGTACTTC. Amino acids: CASSLASEKETQYF.

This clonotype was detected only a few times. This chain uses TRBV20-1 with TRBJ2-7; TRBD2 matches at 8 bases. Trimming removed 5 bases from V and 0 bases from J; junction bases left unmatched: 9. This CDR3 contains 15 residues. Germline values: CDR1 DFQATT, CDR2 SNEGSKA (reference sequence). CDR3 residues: CSADTGTSPSYEQYF. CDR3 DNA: TGCAGTGCTGATACCGGGACTAGTCCCTCCTACGAGCAGTACTTC.

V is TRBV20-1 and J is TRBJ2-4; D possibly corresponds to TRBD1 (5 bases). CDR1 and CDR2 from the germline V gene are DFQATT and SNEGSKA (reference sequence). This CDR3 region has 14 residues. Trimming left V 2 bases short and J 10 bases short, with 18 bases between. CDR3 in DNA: TGCAGTGCTAGAAAGGGGATGTTGTCTCCTATTCAGTACTTC. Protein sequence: CSARKGMLSPIQYF.

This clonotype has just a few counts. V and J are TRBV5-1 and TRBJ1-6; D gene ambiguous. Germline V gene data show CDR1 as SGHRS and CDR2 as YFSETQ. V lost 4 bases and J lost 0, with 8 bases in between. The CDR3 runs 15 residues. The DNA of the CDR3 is TGCGCCAGCAGCCAAGTCGGCTCCTATAATTCACCCCTCCACTTT. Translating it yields CASSQVGSYNSPLHF.

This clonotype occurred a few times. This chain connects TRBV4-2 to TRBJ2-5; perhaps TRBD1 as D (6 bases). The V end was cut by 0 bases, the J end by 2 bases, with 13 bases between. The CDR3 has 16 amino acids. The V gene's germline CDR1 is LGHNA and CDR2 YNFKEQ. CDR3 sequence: CASSQDGTLTQETQYF. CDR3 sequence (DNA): TGTGCCAGCAGCCAAGATGGGACACTAACACAAGAGACCCAGTACTTC.

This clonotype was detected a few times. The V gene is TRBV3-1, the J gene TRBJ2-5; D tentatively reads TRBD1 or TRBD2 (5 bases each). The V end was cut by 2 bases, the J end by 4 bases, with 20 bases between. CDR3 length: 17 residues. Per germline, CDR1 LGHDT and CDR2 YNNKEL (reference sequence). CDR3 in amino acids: CASSQSTPGRKGETQYF. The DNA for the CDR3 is TGTGCCAGCAGCCAATCCACCCCGGGACGCAAGGGAGAGACCCAGTACTTC.

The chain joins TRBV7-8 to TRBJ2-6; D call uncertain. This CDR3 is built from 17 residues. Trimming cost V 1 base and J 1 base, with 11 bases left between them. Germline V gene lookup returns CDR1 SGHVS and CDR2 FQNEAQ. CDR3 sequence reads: CASSLVPGYSGANVLTF. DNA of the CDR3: TGTGCCAGCAGCTTAGTTCCAGGCTATTCTGGGGCCAACGTCCTGACTTTC.

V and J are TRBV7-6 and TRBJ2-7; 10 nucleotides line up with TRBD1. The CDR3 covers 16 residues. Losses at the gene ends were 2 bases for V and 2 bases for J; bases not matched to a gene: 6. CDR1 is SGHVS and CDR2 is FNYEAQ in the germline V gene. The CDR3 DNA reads TGTGCCAGCAGCTTAACCGGCGGGACAGGGGCCTACGAGCAGTACTTC. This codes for CASSLTGGTGAYEQYF.

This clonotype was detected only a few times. CDR3 loop: CASRDRVNRGRDQPQHF. As DNA, the CDR3 is TGTGCCAGCAGAGATAGAGTGAACAGGGGGCGAGATCAGCCCCAGCATTTT. The chain recombines TRBV6-1 with TRBJ1-5; 9 nucleotides line up with TRBD1. The CDR3 loop spans 17 amino acids. V shed 6 bases and J 5 bases; nucleotides not matched to a gene: 14. CDR1 MNHNS and CDR2 SASEGT come from the germline V gene.

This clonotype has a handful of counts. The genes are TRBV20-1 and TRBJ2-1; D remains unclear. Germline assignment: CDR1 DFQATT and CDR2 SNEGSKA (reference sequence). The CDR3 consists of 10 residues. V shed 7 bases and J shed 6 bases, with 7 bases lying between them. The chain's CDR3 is CSGKSNEQFF. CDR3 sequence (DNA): TGCAGTGGGAAAAGCAATGAGCAGTTCTTC.

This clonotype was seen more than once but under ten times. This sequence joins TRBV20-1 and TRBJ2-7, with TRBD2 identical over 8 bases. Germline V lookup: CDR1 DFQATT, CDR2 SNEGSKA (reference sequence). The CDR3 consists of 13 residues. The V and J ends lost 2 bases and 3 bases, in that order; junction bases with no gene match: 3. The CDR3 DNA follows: TGCAGTGCTAGACTAGCGGGTTTCTACGAGCAGTACTTC. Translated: CSARLAGFYEQYF.

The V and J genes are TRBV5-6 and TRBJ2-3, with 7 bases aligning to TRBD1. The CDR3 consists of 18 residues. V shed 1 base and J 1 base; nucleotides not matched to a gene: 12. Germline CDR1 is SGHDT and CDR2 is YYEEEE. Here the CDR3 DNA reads TGTGCCAGCAGCTTGACAGGGGATGAGTGGATAGGCACAGATACGCAGTATTTT. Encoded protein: CASSLTGDEWIGTDTQYF.

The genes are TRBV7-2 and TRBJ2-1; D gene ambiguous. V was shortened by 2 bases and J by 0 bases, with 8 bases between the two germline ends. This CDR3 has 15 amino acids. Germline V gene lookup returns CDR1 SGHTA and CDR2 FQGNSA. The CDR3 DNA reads TGTGCCAGCAGCTTATCCGGAACCTCCTACAATGAGCAGTTCTTC. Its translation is CASSLSGTSYNEQFF.

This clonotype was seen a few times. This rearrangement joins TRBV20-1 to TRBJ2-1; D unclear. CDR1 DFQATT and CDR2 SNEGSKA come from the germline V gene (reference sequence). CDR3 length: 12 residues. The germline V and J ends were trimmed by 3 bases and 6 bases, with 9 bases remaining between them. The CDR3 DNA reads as TGCAGTGCTAGTGGCGGATCCAATGAGCAGTTCTTC. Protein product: CSASGGSNEQFF.

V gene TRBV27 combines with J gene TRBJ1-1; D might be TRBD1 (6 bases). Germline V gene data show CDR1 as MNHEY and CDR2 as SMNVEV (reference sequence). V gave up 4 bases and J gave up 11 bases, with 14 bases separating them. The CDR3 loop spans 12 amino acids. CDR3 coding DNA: TGTGCCAGCAGTTATCCTGGGGGGGCGGCTTTCTTT. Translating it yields CASSYPGGAAFF.

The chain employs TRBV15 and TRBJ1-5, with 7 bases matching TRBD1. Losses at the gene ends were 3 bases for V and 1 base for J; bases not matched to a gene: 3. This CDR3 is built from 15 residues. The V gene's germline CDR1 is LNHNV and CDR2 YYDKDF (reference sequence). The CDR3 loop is CATSRVTGSNQPQHF. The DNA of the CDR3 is TGTGCCACCAGCAGGGTGACAGGGAGCAATCAGCCCCAGCATTTT.

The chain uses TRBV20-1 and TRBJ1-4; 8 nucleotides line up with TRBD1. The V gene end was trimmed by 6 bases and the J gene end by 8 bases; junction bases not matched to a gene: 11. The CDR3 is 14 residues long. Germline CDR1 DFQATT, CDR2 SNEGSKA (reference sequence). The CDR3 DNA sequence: TGCAGTGCCGGAGCGGACAGGGAGGGAGAAAAACTGTTTTTT. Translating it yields CSAGADREGEKLFF.

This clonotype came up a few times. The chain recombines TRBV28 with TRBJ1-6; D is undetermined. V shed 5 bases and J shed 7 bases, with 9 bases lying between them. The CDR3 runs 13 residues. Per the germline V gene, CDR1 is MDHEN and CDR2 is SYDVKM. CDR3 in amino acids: CASSLNLNSPLHF. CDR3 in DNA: TGTGCCAGCAGTCTAAACTTGAATTCACCCCTCCACTTT.

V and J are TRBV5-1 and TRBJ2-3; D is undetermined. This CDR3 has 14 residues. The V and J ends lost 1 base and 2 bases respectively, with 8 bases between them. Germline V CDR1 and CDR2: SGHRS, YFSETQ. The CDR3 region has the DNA TGCGCCAGCAGCTTGACAGCGACCACAGATACGCAGTATTTT. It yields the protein CASSLTATTDTQYF.

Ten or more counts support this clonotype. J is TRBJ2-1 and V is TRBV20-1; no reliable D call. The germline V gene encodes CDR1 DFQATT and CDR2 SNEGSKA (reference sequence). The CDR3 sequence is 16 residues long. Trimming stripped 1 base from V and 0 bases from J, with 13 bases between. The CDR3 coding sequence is TGCAGTGCTAGAGCATCCACCTCTAGCTCCTACAATGAGCAGTTCTTC. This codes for CSARASTSSSYNEQFF.

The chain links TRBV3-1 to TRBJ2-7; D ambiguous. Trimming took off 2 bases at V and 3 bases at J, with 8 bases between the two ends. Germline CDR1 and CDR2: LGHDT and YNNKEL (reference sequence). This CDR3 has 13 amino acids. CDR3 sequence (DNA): TGTGCCAGCAGCCAAACTCCTAGCTACGAGCAGTACTTC. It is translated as CASSQTPSYEQYF.